Given below is one T cell receptor beta chain in context. Measured with immunoSEQ multiplex PCR; TCRdb has only the in-frame clones, and not every one. This table has around 220,000 clones, approximately 85% appearing once. This specimen belongs to a study of blood T cell repertoires in COVID-19. The length of the CDR3 is 15 residues. V shed 6 bases, J shed 3 bases, and the junction held 11 bases outside the gene matches. The germline gives CDR1 MNHEY, CDR2 SVGAGI. The chain joins TRBV6-5 to TRBJ2-7; 7 nucleotides match TRBD1. This TCR derives from a woman over 75 with COVID-19, enrolled during active disease. What was sequenced was peripheral blood. CDR3 nucleotides: TGTGCCAGCAGAGTCCTAGGGACAGAAAACTACGAGCAGTACTTC. Its protein product is CASRVLGTENYEQYF.